Following are 15 T cell receptor beta chains from one sample sequenced in a study of post-analysis software for immune sequencing data. Unique molecular identifiers tagged the TCR beta cDNA libraries. From the PCR reads, TCRdb called clonotypes with MiXCR, one entry per CDR3 protein. Here the sample spans about 820,000 distinct CDR3 sequences, under 70% being singletons. Findings of the study overall: Among 5 or 6 TRBV segments more frequent in patients than controls were TRBV5-6, TRBV5-1 and TRBV20-1.

These receptors' antigens are unknown. The sample taken for sequencing was blood. These receptors were collected from a girl aged 5 to 17 with multiple sclerosis.

The chain couples TRBV29-1 to TRBJ1-2; D call uncertain. V shed 7 bases and J shed 8 bases, with 17 bases lying between them. Germline V gives CDR1 SQVTM, CDR2 ANQGSEA. The CDR3 has 12 residues. The CDR3 DNA reads as TGCAGCGCCGAACCACGGATGGGGGGCTACACCTTC. Protein sequence: CSAEPRMGGYTF.

The chain is built from TRBV7-6 and TRBJ2-7; TRBD1 or TRBD2 may be the D gene (5 bases each). Looked up from germline, CDR1 is SGHVS and CDR2 is FNYEAQ. This CDR3 is 15 amino acids long. With 5 bases removed from V and 5 bases from J, the gap between germline ends came to 19 bases. The CDR3 sequence is CASSPGGPSGDEQYF. For the CDR3, the DNA is TGTGCCAGCAGCCCTGGGGGACCGAGCGGCGACGAGCAGTACTTC.

This clonotype was seen a handful of times. The J gene is TRBJ1-1, the V gene TRBV19; D perhaps matches TRBD1 (6 bases). V shed 3 bases and J shed 4 bases, with 15 bases lying between them. Germline CDR1 LNHDA, CDR2 SQIVND (reference sequence). This CDR3 has 15 amino acids. As DNA, the CDR3 is TGTGCCAGTAGTATTACGGCAGGGGCCGGCACTGAAGCTTTCTTT. Protein product: CASSITAGAGTEAFF.

This clonotype showed up just a few times. This CDR3 reads CSAIPAGGPTSTDTQYF. CDR3 bases: TGCAGTGCTATCCCGGCGGGAGGCCCTACTAGCACAGATACGCAGTATTTT. The chain uses TRBV20-1 and TRBJ2-3, with 8 bases matching TRBD2. V was pared by 4 bases and J by 0 bases, with 12 bases of the junction left unmatched. This CDR3 has 17 residues. The germline CDR1 and CDR2 sequences are DFQATT and SNEGSKA (reference sequence).

The chain has TRBV15 and TRBJ1-5, with D perhaps matching TRBD1 (5 bases). This CDR3 spans 15 amino acids. V was cut by 0 bases and J by 9 bases, with 15 bases left in between. CDR1 is LNHNV and CDR2 is YYDKDF in the germline V gene (reference sequence). CDR3 sequence: CATSRDGDGSGPQHF. The CDR3 bases are TGTGCCACCAGCAGAGATGGGGACGGTTCAGGGCCCCAGCATTTT.

J is TRBJ2-7 and V is TRBV29-1; possibly TRBD1 for D (6 bases). The CDR3 extends over 12 amino acids. V shed 5 bases and J shed 2 bases, with 10 bases lying between them. CDR1 is SQVTM and CDR2 is ANQGSEA in the germline V gene. CDR3 bases: TGCAGCGTTCCAGGGGAGACCTACGAGCAGTACTTC. It encodes CSVPGETYEQYF.

The chain combines TRBV12-3 or TRBV12-4 with TRBJ2-5, with 8 nucleotides matching TRBD1. The ends lost 0 bases at V and 3 bases at J; junction bases unmatched: 12. CDR3 size: 18 residues. The CDR3 loop reads CASSLARRAGQAKETQYF. The CDR3 nucleotides are TGTGCCAGCAGTTTAGCACGGCGGGCGGGACAGGCGAAAGAGACCCAGTACTTC.

The V gene is TRBV3-1, the J gene TRBJ2-5; maybe TRBD2 (5 bases). Between the trimmed V and J ends, which lost 4 bases and 6 bases, there was a span of 21 bases. CDR1 and CDR2 (germline): LGHDT, YNNKEL (reference sequence). This CDR3 region has 16 residues. This chain's CDR3 is CASSPGRGLAVQTQYF. In DNA form, the CDR3 reads TGTGCCAGCAGCCCCGGAAGAGGGCTAGCCGTGCAGACCCAGTACTTC.

This sequence joins TRBV5-1 and TRBJ2-5; D assignment may be TRBD1 or TRBD2 (6 bases each). Germline V gene lookup returns CDR1 SGHRS and CDR2 YFSETQ. The CDR3 is made up of 15 amino acids. V was clipped by 0 bases and J by 0 bases, with 9 bases between them. The CDR3 DNA is TGCGCCAGCAGCTTGGGCGGGACATACCAAGAGACCCAGTACTTC. It codes for CASSLGGTYQETQYF.

This clonotype came up a few times. The chain carries TRBV7-9 and TRBJ2-3; weak D call: TRBD1 (6 bases). The V end lost 3 bases, the J end lost 2 bases, and 9 bases lay between the germline ends. Germline CDR1 is SEHNR and CDR2 is FQNEAQ (reference sequence). CDR3 length: 14 residues. The CDR3 region is CASSLDRTTDTQYF. The CDR3 bases are TGTGCCAGCAGCTTGGACAGAACCACAGATACGCAGTATTTT.

The chain uses TRBV6-1 and TRBJ2-1; TRBD2 aligns across 7 bases. J lost 3 bases, V lost 6 bases, and 8 bases had no gene match. The CDR3 is 15 residues long. Germline CDR1 and CDR2: MNHNS and SASEGT. The CDR3 DNA reads as TGTGCCAGCAGCTATGAGCGGGGCCTCTACAATGAGCAGTTCTTC. This codes for CASSYERGLYNEQFF.

This clonotype has just a few counts. This sequence joins TRBV9 and TRBJ2-1, with no clear D. This CDR3 contains 16 residues. V was pared by 0 bases and J by 5 bases, with 15 bases between. Germline values: CDR1 SGDLS, CDR2 YYNGEE. This chain's CDR3 is CASSVAGEEWNNEQFF. The CDR3 DNA sequence: TGTGCCAGCAGCGTAGCCGGCGAGGAGTGGAACAATGAGCAGTTCTTC.

This sequence joins TRBV29-1 and TRBJ2-1; weak D call: TRBD1 (5 bases). The better agreement between TRBJ2-7 and the DNA end casts doubt on the J call. The CDR3 loop spans 14 amino acids. Germline CDR1 SQVTM, CDR2 ANQGSEA. The DNA for the CDR3 is TGCAGCGTTGAAACCATTGGGGCGCTCGGCGAGCAGTACTTC. This sequence encodes CSVETIGALGEQYF.

This chain joins TRBV9 and TRBJ2-1; 8 nucleotides match TRBD1. The CDR3 covers 14 residues. V shed 4 bases, J shed 6 bases, and the junction held 6 bases outside the gene matches. Germline-derived CDR1 and CDR2 are SGDLS and YYNGEE. The CDR3 DNA follows: TGTGCCAGCAGCCCGACAGGGGCCAGCAATGAGCAGTTCTTC. The encoded protein is CASSPTGASNEQFF.

The J gene is TRBJ2-1, the V gene TRBV15; D is uncertain. The V gene's germline CDR1 is LNHNV and CDR2 YYDKDF (reference sequence). CDR3 length equals 16 residues. Trimming stripped 6 bases from V and 2 bases from J, with 17 bases between. CDR3 nucleotides: TGTGCCACCAGTTCCGACAACTTCTATCCCTACAATGAGCAGTTCTTC. It is translated as CATSSDNFYPYNEQFF.